This passage covers 20 T cell receptor beta chains from one sample sequenced in a study of blood T cell repertoires in COVID-19. TCRdb keeps only in-frame clones here, not all; method: immunoSEQ multiplex PCR. The table records fewer than 250,000 clones, 83% of them present only once. What was sequenced was peripheral blood. These receptors were taken from a human donor in a cohort sampled during active COVID-19.

The chain couples TRBV4-1 to TRBJ2-3; 7 nucleotides line up with TRBD2. Germline-derived CDR1 and CDR2 are MGHRA and YSYEKL. The CDR3 spans 16 residues. V shed 0 bases, J shed 4 bases, and the junction held 7 bases outside the gene matches. CDR3 nucleotide sequence: TGCGCCAGCAGCCAAGAGGCGGGAGACGTCGCAGATACGCAGTATTTT. Residues: CASSQEAGDVADTQYF.

The chain couples TRBV9 to TRBJ2-5; D possibly corresponds to TRBD2 (5 bases). Germline CDR1 SGDLS, CDR2 YYNGEE. This CDR3 has 17 residues. The germline V and J ends were trimmed by 0 bases and 5 bases, with 20 bases remaining between them. Here the CDR3 reads CASSVATVLGSGETQYF. Written as DNA, the CDR3 is TGTGCCAGCAGCGTAGCTACCGTTCTAGGGTCGGGGGAGACCCAGTACTTC.

This sequence joins TRBV20-1 and TRBJ2-7; the match to TRBD1 covers 8 bases. This CDR3 has 15 residues. The J segment lost 0 bases and the V segment lost 3 bases, leaving 7 bases of the junction unmatched. Germline assignment: CDR1 DFQATT and CDR2 SNEGSKA (reference sequence). The CDR3 sequence: CSASPGQGLSYEQYF. Here the CDR3 DNA reads TGCAGTGCTAGTCCAGGACAGGGCCTCTCCTACGAGCAGTACTTC.

The J gene is TRBJ1-1, the V gene TRBV30, with 7 bases matching TRBD1. CDR1 GTSNPN and CDR2 SVGIG come from the germline V gene (reference sequence). This CDR3 is built from 14 residues. The V and J ends lost 0 bases and 2 bases, in that order; junction bases with no gene match: 3. In nucleotides, the CDR3 is TGTGCCTGGAGTGTGGGACAGCGCAACACTGAAGCTTTCTTT. Translated, it gives CAWSVGQRNTEAFF.

This clone showed up just once. This chain connects TRBV2 to TRBJ2-2; no clear D. Deletions cut 4 bases from V and 7 bases from J, with 4 bases between. Germline V gene sequence: CDR1 SNHLY, CDR2 FYNNEI. CDR3 length equals 11 residues. The CDR3 sequence is CASSVYGELFF. In nucleotides, the CDR3 is TGTGCCAGCAGTGTCTACGGGGAGCTGTTTTTT.

This clone appeared a single time. The rearrangement links TRBV3-1 (or the pseudogene TRBV3-2) to TRBJ2-6, with TRBD1 matching over 7 bases. Losses at the gene ends were 0 bases for V and 4 bases for J; bases not matched to a gene: 9. The V gene's germline CDR1 is LGHDT and CDR2 YNNKEL (reference sequence). This CDR3 region has 18 residues. Here the CDR3 reads CASSQEGVTGIGANVLTF. CDR3 bases: TGTGCCAGCAGCCAAGAGGGGGTGACAGGGATCGGGGCCAACGTCCTGACTTTC.

The chain recombines TRBV29-1 with TRBJ2-5; no clear D gene. The CDR3 contains 10 residues. With 4 bases removed from V and 4 bases from J, the gap between germline ends came to 4 bases. CDR1 is SQVTM and CDR2 is ANQGSEA in the germline V gene. In DNA, the CDR3 is TGCAGCGTTGGAGGAGAGACCCAGTACTTC. Its translation: CSVGGETQYF. Combining the CDR3 with reference TRBV29-1 and TRBJ2-5 gives the whole variable domain SAVISQKPSRDICQRGTSLTIQCQVDSQVTMMFWYRQQPGQSLTLIATANQGSEATYESGFVIDKFPISRPNLTFSTLTVSNMSPEDSSIYLCSVGGETQYFGPGTRLLVL.

This sequence joins TRBV18 and TRBJ2-5; TRBD1 matches at 8 bases. This CDR3 spans 13 amino acids. J lost 5 bases, V lost 6 bases, and 5 bases had no gene match. The germline V gene has CDR1 KGHSH and CDR2 LQKENI. CDR3 sequence reads: CASSIQGGETQYF. CDR3 nucleotides: TGTGCCAGCTCGATACAGGGGGGCGAGACCCAGTACTTC. The complete variable domain, with remaining parts taken from reference TRBV18 and TRBJ2-5, reads NAGVMQNPRHLVRRRGQEARLRCSPMKGHSHVYWYRQLPEEGLKFMVYLQKENIIDESGMPKERFSAEFPKEGPSILRIQQVVRGDSAAYFCASSIQGGETQYFGPGTRLLVL.

CDR3 sequence: CATSRTVSNQPQHF. The DNA for the CDR3 is TGTGCCACCAGCAGGACAGTTAGCAATCAGCCCCAGCATTTT. This chain uses TRBV15 with TRBJ1-5; tentatively, D is TRBD1 (5 bases). With 3 bases removed from V and 0 bases from J, the gap between germline ends came to 6 bases. CDR3 length equals 14 residues. Germline loops: CDR1 LNHNV, CDR2 YYDKDF (reference sequence).

The chain is built from TRBV4-1 and TRBJ2-1; TRBD2 matches 9 bases. The germline V gene encodes CDR1 MGHRA and CDR2 YSYEKL. V shed 1 base and J 5 bases; nucleotides not matched to a gene: 3. The CDR3 sequence is 15 residues long. Here the CDR3 DNA reads TGCGCCAGCAGCCAAGGGCTAGCGGGGAACAATGAGCAGTTCTTC. Translated, it gives CASSQGLAGNNEQFF.

A word on this clone: Sequence at one end of the junction differs from germline and may be a read error. This specimen includes other DNA sequences encoding the same CDR3. This rearrangement joins TRBV3-1 (or the pseudogene TRBV3-2) to TRBJ2-7, with D possibly being TRBD1 (6 bases). This CDR3 spans 18 amino acids. Germline lookup yields CDR1 LGHDT and CDR2 YNNKEL (reference sequence). CDR3 sequence reads: CASSQDHPRTVQGDEQYF. The CDR3 bases are TGTGCCAGCAGCCAGGACCACCCGCGGACAGTCCAAGGGGACGAGCAGTATTTC.

The V and J genes are TRBV29-1 and TRBJ2-3; no definite D call. The CDR3 spans 14 residues. V lost 5 bases and J lost 1, with 13 bases in between. CDR1 and CDR2 (germline): SQVTM, ANQGSEA. The DNA for the CDR3 is TGCAGCGTTAGTGTAGGTCGGGGCACAGATACGCAGTATTTT. Translation: CSVSVGRGTDTQYF.

The CDR3 DNA follows: TGTGCCAGCGGACGGGACAGGTTAGGCAATCAGCCCCAGCATTTT. It encodes CASGRDRLGNQPQHF. The V gene is TRBV27, the J gene TRBJ1-5, with 8 bases identical to TRBD1. The junction had 8 bases not matched to a gene; V was cut back by 8 bases and J by 2 bases. The CDR3 runs 15 residues. Germline V CDR1 and CDR2: MNHEY, SMNVEV (reference sequence).

The CDR3 protein is CASSQEEGRDRAFEQYF. Here the CDR3 DNA reads TGCGCCAGCAGCCAAGAAGAGGGCCGGGACAGAGCCTTCGAGCAGTACTTC. The chain joins TRBV4-1 to TRBJ2-7, with 7 bases identical to TRBD1. The germline gives CDR1 MGHRA, CDR2 YSYEKL. This CDR3 has 17 residues. Losses at the gene ends were 0 bases for V and 6 bases for J; bases not matched to a gene: 14.

The chain combines TRBV29-1 with TRBJ2-2; D call uncertain. The CDR3 covers 15 residues. The ends were cut back, 3 bases at V and 5 bases at J, with 16 bases in the middle. The germline CDR1 and CDR2 sequences are SQVTM and ANQGSEA. The CDR3 nucleotides read TGCAGCGTTGAGTCAAGCTCCCAACAGACCGGGGAGCTGTTTTTT. Amino acids: CSVESSSQQTGELFF.

V and J are TRBV11-2 and TRBJ2-7; TRBD1 matches 7 bases. The trim removed 1 base at V and 3 bases at J, leaving 3 bases unmatched. Germline V gene lookup returns CDR1 SGHAT and CDR2 FQNNGV. This CDR3 comprises 14 residues. The CDR3 DNA sequence: TGTGCCAGCAGCTTAGCGGCAGGGGGCTACGAGCAGTACTTC. Residues: CASSLAAGGYEQYF. The whole variable domain, filled in from reference TRBV11-2 and TRBJ2-7, reads EAGVAQSPRYKIIEKRQSVAFWCNPISGHATLYWYQQILGQGPKLLIQFQNNGVVDDSQLPKDRFSAERLKGVDSTLKIQPAKLEDSAVYLCASSLAAGGYEQYFGPGTRLTVT.

This chain links TRBV18 with TRBJ1-1, with TRBD1 matching 9 bases. The V and J ends lost 3 bases and 2 bases, in that order; junction bases with no gene match: 1. The CDR3 extends over 14 amino acids. Looked up from germline, CDR1 is KGHSH and CDR2 is LQKENI. CDR3 DNA sequence: TGTGCCAGCTCACCGACAGGGGGTAACACTGAAGCTTTCTTT. Protein sequence: CASSPTGGNTEAFF. The entire variable domain, with the rest obtained from reference TRBV18 and TRBJ1-1, is as follows: NAGVMQNPRHLVRRRGQEARLRCSPMKGHSHVYWYRQLPEEGLKFMVYLQKENIIDESGMPKERFSAEFPKEGPSILRIQQVVRGDSAAYFCASSPTGGNTEAFFGQGTRLTVV.

This clone was recorded once. The V gene is TRBV28, the J gene TRBJ1-5; TRBD1 matches at 10 bases. The V gene end was trimmed by 6 bases and the J gene end by 3 bases; junction bases not matched to a gene: 8. Germline CDR1 is MDHEN and CDR2 is SYDVKM. The CDR3 has 16 amino acids. CDR3: CASSDAGTGANQPQHF. The CDR3 DNA reads TGTGCCAGCAGCGACGCCGGGACAGGGGCCAATCAGCCCCAGCATTTT.

About this clone itself: A read error may account for a junction end that differs from germline. The chain uses TRBV7-7 and TRBJ1-1; D uncertain. The germline V gene has CDR1 SSHAT and CDR2 FNYEAQ (reference sequence). This CDR3 is built from 13 residues. The CDR3 sequence is CASSLSMNTEAFF. CDR3 DNA: TGTGCTAGCAGTTTATCAATGAACACTGAAGCTTTCTTT.

V gene TRBV5-1 combines with J gene TRBJ1-1; TRBD1 matches 11 bases. CDR3 length: 16 residues. Germline V gene sequence: CDR1 SGHRS, CDR2 YFSETQ. The J segment lost 5 bases and the V segment lost 6 bases, leaving 12 bases of the junction unmatched. The CDR3 sequence is CASTPGQGADGTEAFF. DNA of the CDR3: TGCGCCAGCACCCCAGGACAGGGGGCGGATGGGACTGAAGCTTTCTTT.